Listed here are 21 T cell receptor beta chains from one sample, sequenced in a study of Ad26.COV2.S vaccination and SARS-CoV-2 variants. Treatment here: around 19 received Ad26.COV2.S at low or high dose, single or two shots; 5 received placebo; per-sample allocation not given. Collection of samples fell on day 63 after the first vaccine or placebo injection. Method: immunoSEQ multiplex PCR; TCRdb's copy keeps in-frame clones and lacks some. The sample carries hundreds of thousands of clones, around 87% recorded once. Here the sequenced sample was peripheral blood, taken in a trial of Ad26.COV2.S vaccine versus placebo. All receptors derive from a person between 18 and 59 years old who received the Ad26.COV2.S COVID-19 vaccine or a placebo.

In this sample, this clone turned up a few times. The chain carries TRBV18 and TRBJ2-7; 7 nucleotides line up with TRBD1. V dropped 6 bases and J dropped 3; count of bases not matched to a gene: 11. CDR1 KGHSH and CDR2 LQKENI come from the germline V gene. CDR3 size: 15 residues. DNA of the CDR3: TGTGCCAGCTCGCCGGGGACAGACCTGGTCTACGAGCAGTACTTC. It specifies CASSPGTDLVYEQYF.

V and J are TRBV6-5 and TRBJ2-2; maybe TRBD2 (5 bases). The germline V gene encodes CDR1 MNHEY and CDR2 SVGAGI. V was cut by 2 bases and J by 4 bases, with 5 bases left in between. The CDR3 loop spans 13 amino acids. CDR3 loop: CASSYRGTGELFF. CDR3 nucleotide sequence: TGTGCCAGCAGTTACCGGGGCACCGGGGAGCTGTTTTTT.

As for this clone: An end of the junction differs from the germline gene, which may be a read error. The chain carries TRBV3-1 (or the pseudogene TRBV3-2) and TRBJ2-3; tentatively, D is TRBD1 (6 bases). This CDR3 comprises 11 residues. The V gene's germline CDR1 is LGHDT and CDR2 YNNKEL (reference sequence). Written as DNA, the CDR3 is TGTGCCAGCAGTCAAGGGGGTACGCAGTATTTT. This sequence encodes CASSQGGTQYF.

The genes are TRBV19 and TRBJ1-2; TRBD1 is a possible D gene (5 bases). Trimming took off 5 bases at V and 4 bases at J, with 14 bases between the two ends. CDR1 and CDR2 from the germline V gene are LNHDA and SQIVND (reference sequence). CDR3 length: 14 amino acids. In DNA form, the CDR3 reads TGTGCCAGTAGTTCTAGGGGTTGGGGCTATGGCTACACCTTC. It specifies CASSSRGWGYGYTF.

The chain joins TRBV4-2 to TRBJ2-7; 8 nucleotides match TRBD1. The germline V gene has CDR1 LGHNA and CDR2 YNFKEQ. The length of the CDR3 is 15 residues. With 2 bases clipped from V and 3 bases from J, the junction kept 6 bases outside the gene matches. Written as DNA, the CDR3 is TGTGCCAGCAGCCAACGGGGACAGGCAGGCTACGAGCAGTACTTC. Protein sequence: CASSQRGQAGYEQYF.

The rearrangement links TRBV19 to TRBJ1-1, with D perhaps TRBD1 (6 bases). V lost 4 bases and J lost 5, with 14 bases in between. CDR3 length: 14 amino acids. Germline V CDR1 and CDR2: LNHDA, SQIVND (reference sequence). The CDR3 DNA is TGTGCCAGTAGTACCCAGGGGATTTGGACTGAAGCTTTCTTT. Its translation: CASSTQGIWTEAFF.

This chain joins TRBV27 and TRBJ2-7, with TRBD1 matching 12 bases. The germline V gene has CDR1 MNHEY and CDR2 SMNVEV (reference sequence). V lost 5 bases to trimming and J lost 3 bases; unmatched junction nucleotides: 5. This CDR3 spans 15 amino acids. For the CDR3, the DNA is TGTGCCAGCAGTCCCGGGACAGGGGGCCTCTACGAGCAGTACTTC. Amino acid sequence: CASSPGTGGLYEQYF.

The chain employs TRBV7-9 and TRBJ2-2, with 10 bases lining up with TRBD1. The CDR3 consists of 16 residues. Germline V CDR1 and CDR2: SEHNR, FQNEAQ (reference sequence). The V gene end was trimmed by 5 bases and the J gene end by 6 bases; junction bases not matched to a gene: 9. DNA for the CDR3: TGTGCCAGCAGCGAAGCGGGACAGGGGACTTCCGGGGAGCTGTTTTTT. This translates into CASSEAGQGTSGELFF.

This clone was counted only a few times. This chain joins TRBV3-1 (or the pseudogene TRBV3-2) and TRBJ1-5, with D perhaps TRBD1 (6 bases). The ends were cut back, 6 bases at V and 3 bases at J, with 12 bases in the middle. This CDR3 comprises 14 residues. Germline CDR1 and CDR2: LGHDT and YNNKEL (reference sequence). As DNA, the CDR3 is TGTGCCAGCAGTCTAGGGGGATTCAATCAGCCCCAGCATTTT. Translated, it gives CASSLGGFNQPQHF.

V is TRBV7-2 and J is TRBJ2-7; 9 bases agree with TRBD2. Germline CDR1 reads SGHTA; CDR2 reads FQGNSA. There are 14 residues in the CDR3. The V segment lost 0 bases and the J segment 11 bases; nucleotides outside the gene matches: 8. CDR3 residues: CASSLAGTRGGEYF. CDR3 DNA sequence: TGTGCCAGCAGCTTAGCGGGGACTCGCGGGGGGGAGTACTTC.

This clone has just a few counts. This chain joins TRBV7-9 and TRBJ1-4, with D possibly being TRBD1 (5 bases). In germline, CDR1 is SEHNR, CDR2 FQNEAQ (reference sequence). The CDR3 length is 13 residues. V was trimmed by 5 bases and J by 8 bases, leaving 12 bases between them. Here the CDR3 DNA reads TGTGCCAGCAGCGTCACAGGAGGGGAAAAACTGTTTTTT. The encoded protein is CASSVTGGEKLFF.

V gene TRBV21-1 combines with J gene TRBJ1-4. TRBV21-1 is tagged as a pseudogene. There are 12 residues in the CDR3. CDR3 residues: CARRRTGEKLFF. The CDR3 DNA reads TGTGCCAGGCGGAGGACGGGTGAAAAACTGTTTTTT.

The V gene is TRBV25-1, the J gene TRBJ1-6; a weak D match, TRBD1 (6 bases). Trimming cost V 6 bases and J 7 bases, with 16 bases left between them. Germline values: CDR1 MGHDK, CDR2 SYGVNS. The CDR3 contains 15 residues. DNA for the CDR3: TGTGCCAGCAGATCCGCGGGGGGCTGGAATTCACCCCTCCACTTT. Its protein is CASRSAGGWNSPLHF. Looking up the rest from reference TRBV25-1 and TRBJ1-6 gives the full variable domain: EADIYQTPRYLVIGTGKKITLECSQTMGHDKMYWYQQDPGMELHLIHYSYGVNSTEKGDLSSESTVSRIRTEHFPLTLESARPSHTSQYLCASRSAGGWNSPLHFGNGTRLTVT.

V gene TRBV9 combines with J gene TRBJ2-1; tentatively, D is TRBD1 (6 bases). The V end lost 4 bases, the J end lost 1 base, and 15 bases lay between the germline ends. Germline CDR1 reads SGDLS; CDR2 reads YYNGEE. CDR3 length equals 16 residues. In nucleotides, the CDR3 is TGTGCCAGCAGCCCGCGAACAGGGTGGTCCTACAATGAGCAGTTCTTC. Translation gives CASSPRTGWSYNEQFF.

The rearrangement links TRBV29-1 to TRBJ1-2; D call uncertain. CDR1 is SQVTM and CDR2 is ANQGSEA in the germline V gene. The CDR3 is made up of 11 amino acids. V lost 6 bases and J lost 8, with 13 bases in between. The CDR3 region is CSVPGVGGYTF. The CDR3 nucleotides are TGCAGCGTCCCCGGGGTGGGGGGCTACACCTTC.

The chain joins TRBV5-1 to TRBJ2-7; TRBD1 or TRBD2 may be the D gene (5 bases each). The germline V gene has CDR1 SGHRS and CDR2 YFSETQ. There are 17 residues in the CDR3. With 0 bases removed from V and 5 bases from J, the gap between germline ends came to 21 bases. The CDR3 spells CASSLAGASLVHDEQYF. CDR3 nucleotide sequence: TGCGCCAGCAGCTTGGCCGGGGCTAGCCTTGTCCACGACGAGCAGTACTTC.

The CDR3 here is CASSLNTGTDSGNTIYF. CDR3 nucleotide sequence: TGTGCCAGCAGCTTGAACACCGGGACAGACTCTGGAAACACCATATATTTT. The chain recombines TRBV7-8 with TRBJ1-3; 7 bases map to TRBD1. The germline V gene encodes CDR1 SGHVS and CDR2 FQNEAQ. This CDR3 region has 17 residues. V shed 3 bases and J 0 bases; nucleotides not matched to a gene: 8. Full variable domain (missing parts from reference TRBV7-8 and TRBJ1-3): GAGVSQSPRYKVAKRGQDVALRCDPISGHVSLFWYQQALGQGPEFLTYFQNEAQLDKSGLPSDRFFAERPEGSVSTLKIQRTQQEDSAVYLCASSLNTGTDSGNTIYFGEGSWLTVV.

This rearrangement joins TRBV5-8 to TRBJ1-1, with a possible D match to TRBD1 (5 bases). Germline V gene data show CDR1 as SGHTS and CDR2 as YDEGEE. The ends were cut back, 9 bases at V and 5 bases at J, with 20 bases in the middle. CDR3 length: 14 amino acids. The DNA for the CDR3 is TGTGCCAAAAGGACAAAACTGAGGGGAACTGAAGCTTTCTTT. As protein: CAKRTKLRGTEAFF. Full variable domain (missing parts from reference TRBV5-8 and TRBJ1-1): EAGVTQSPTHLIKTRGQQATLRCSPISGHTSVYWYQQALGLGLQFLLWYDEGEERNRGNFPPRFSGRQFPNYSSELNVNALELEDSALYLCAKRTKLRGTEAFFGQGTRLTVV.

The chain employs TRBV30 and TRBJ2-3; 7 nucleotides align to TRBD1. Trimming at V came to 1 base and at J to 0 bases, leaving 1 base not matched to a gene. The CDR3 runs 14 residues. Germline lookup yields CDR1 GTSNPN and CDR2 SVGIG (reference sequence). CDR3 sequence: CAWSGQGSTDTQYF. CDR3 coding DNA: TGTGCCTGGAGTGGACAGGGTAGCACAGATACGCAGTATTTT. The full variable domain, completed using reference TRBV30 and TRBJ2-3, is SQTIHQWPATLVQPVGSPLSLECTVEGTSNPNLYWYRQAAGRGLQLLFYSVGIGQISSEVPQNLSASRPQDRQFILSSKKLLLSDSGFYLCAWSGQGSTDTQYFGPGTRLTVL.

This chain uses TRBV3-1 (or the pseudogene TRBV3-2) with TRBJ2-7; possible D gene TRBD1, 5 bases. Per germline, CDR1 LGHDT and CDR2 YNNKEL (reference sequence). The CDR3 is 14 residues long. V was clipped by 5 bases and J by 2 bases, with 13 bases between them. The CDR3 is CASSYRRRAYEQYF. The DNA of the CDR3 is TGTGCCAGCAGCTACAGGAGAAGGGCCTACGAGCAGTACTTC.

This chain links TRBV9 with TRBJ2-7; 9 nucleotides align to TRBD2. Trimming at V came to 4 bases and at J to 6 bases, leaving 8 bases not matched to a gene. The germline V gene encodes CDR1 SGDLS and CDR2 YYNGEE. This CDR3 is built from 14 residues. The CDR3 reads CASSWTSDPIEQYF. DNA of the CDR3: TGTGCCAGCAGCTGGACTAGCGACCCTATCGAGCAGTACTTC.